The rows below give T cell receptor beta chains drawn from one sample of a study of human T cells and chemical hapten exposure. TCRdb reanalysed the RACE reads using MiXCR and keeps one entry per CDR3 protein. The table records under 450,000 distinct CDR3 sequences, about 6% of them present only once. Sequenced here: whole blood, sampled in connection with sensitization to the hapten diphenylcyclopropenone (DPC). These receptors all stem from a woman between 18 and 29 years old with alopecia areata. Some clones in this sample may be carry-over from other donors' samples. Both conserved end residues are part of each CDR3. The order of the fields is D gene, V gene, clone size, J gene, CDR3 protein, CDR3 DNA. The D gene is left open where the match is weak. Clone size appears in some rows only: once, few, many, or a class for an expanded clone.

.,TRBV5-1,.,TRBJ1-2,CASSLEIGQRNYGYTF,TGCGCCAGCAGCTTGGAAATCGGTCAGAGAAACTATGGCTACACCTTC
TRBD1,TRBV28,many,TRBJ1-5,CASRYTGEGQPQHF,TGTGCCAGCAGATACACAGGGGAAGGTCAGCCCCAGCATTTT
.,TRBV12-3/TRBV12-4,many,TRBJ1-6,CASSLGHNSPLHF,TGTGCCAGCAGTTTGGGGCACAATTCACCCCTCCACTTT
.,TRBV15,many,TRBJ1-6,CATSRPISGSVRSPLHF,TGTGCCACCAGCAGGCCCATTTCAGGCTCCGTACGATCACCCCTCCACTTT
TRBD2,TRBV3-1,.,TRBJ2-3,CASSQGSGGTDTQYF,TGTGCCAGCAGCCAAGGGAGCGGGGGTACAGATACGCAGTATTTT
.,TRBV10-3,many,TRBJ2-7,CAISESQVLYEQYF,TGTGCCATCAGTGAGTCCCAGGTTCTCTACGAGCAGTACTTC
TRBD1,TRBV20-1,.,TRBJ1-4,CSARKGQGTEKLFF,TGCAGTGCTAGGAAGGGACAGGGTACTGAAAAACTGTTTTTT
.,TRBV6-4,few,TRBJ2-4,CASSSTPGQQNIQYF,TGTGCCAGCAGTTCGACCCCTGGCCAACAAAACATTCAGTACTTC
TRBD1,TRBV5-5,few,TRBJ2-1,CASSSGTVMDEQFF,TGTGCCAGCAGTTCCGGGACAGTTATGGATGAGCAGTTCTTC
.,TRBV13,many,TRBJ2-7,CASSLLGGYEQYF,TGTGCCAGCAGCTTATTAGGGGGCTACGAGCAGTACTTC
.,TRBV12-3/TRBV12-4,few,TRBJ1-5,CASSQQGFRNQPQHF,TGTGCCAGCAGCCAGCAGGGGTTTCGGAATCAGCCCCAGCATTTT
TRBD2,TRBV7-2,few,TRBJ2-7,CASSAAGLPIYEQYF,TGTGCCAGCAGCGCCGCGGGACTACCCATCTACGAGCAGTACTTC
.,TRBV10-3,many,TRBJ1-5,CAISDLQDQPQHF,TGTGCCATCAGTGACCTTCAGGATCAGCCCCAGCATTTT
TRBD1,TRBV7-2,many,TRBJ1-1,CASSSTPGTGSNIMNTEAFF,TGTGCCAGCAGCTCCACCCCCGGGACAGGGTCTAACATCATGAACACTGAAGCTTTCTTT
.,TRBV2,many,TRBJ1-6,CASSEAPRTVNSPLHF,TGTGCCAGCAGTGAAGCTCCCAGGACAGTTAATTCACCCCTCCACTTT
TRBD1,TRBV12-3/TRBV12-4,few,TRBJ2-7,CASSWTGLEEQYF,TGTGCCAGCAGCTGGACAGGTCTTGAAGAGCAGTACTTC
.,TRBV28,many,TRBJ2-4,CASTGQAKNIQYF,TGTGCCAGCACGGGGCAAGCCAAAAACATTCAGTACTTC
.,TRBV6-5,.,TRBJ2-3,CASSLRFTDTQYF,TGTGCCAGCAGTCTCCGTTTCACAGATACGCAGTATTTT
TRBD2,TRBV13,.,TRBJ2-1,CASSLGVAGVINEQFF,TGTGCCAGCAGCTTAGGGGTAGCGGGGGTGATCAATGAGCAGTTCTTC
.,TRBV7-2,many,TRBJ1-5,CASSLDVTASTQHF,TGTGCCAGCAGCTTAGACGTTACGGCTTCGACCCAGCATTTT
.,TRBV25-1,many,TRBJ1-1,CASSEGRETAEAFF,TGTGCCAGCAGTGAAGGCAGAGAGACCGCTGAAGCTTTCTTT
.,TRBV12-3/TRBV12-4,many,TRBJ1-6,CASSPFFPGSPLHF,TGTGCCAGCAGCCCTTTTTTCCCGGGTTCACCCCTCCACTTT
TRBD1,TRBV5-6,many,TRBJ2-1,CASSPGQGWGDEQFF,TGTGCCAGCAGCCCTGGACAGGGATGGGGTGATGAGCAGTTCTTC
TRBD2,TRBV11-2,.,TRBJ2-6,CASSLLASGGLIANVLTF,TGTGCCAGCAGCTTACTTGCTAGCGGGGGTTTAATAGCCAACGTCCTGACTTTC
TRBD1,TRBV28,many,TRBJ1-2,CASSIDRGQDF,TGTGCCAGCAGTATCGACAGGGGGCAAGACTTC
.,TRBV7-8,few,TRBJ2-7,CASSLAGTTYEQYF,TGTGCCAGCAGCTTAGCTGGCACCACCTACGAGCAGTACTTC
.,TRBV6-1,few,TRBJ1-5,CASSEGVYSNQPQHF,TGTGCCAGCAGTGAGGGCGTCTATAGCAATCAGCCCCAGCATTTT
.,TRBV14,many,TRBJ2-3,CASSKGWTDTQYF,TGTGCCAGCAGCAAGGGTTGGACAGATACGCAGTATTTT
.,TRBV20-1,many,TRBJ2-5,CSAGETAQETQYF,TGCAGTGCTGGAGAGACAGCCCAAGAGACCCAGTACTTC
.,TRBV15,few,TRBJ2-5,CATSSTETQYF,TGTGCCACCAGCAGTACAGAGACCCAGTACTTC
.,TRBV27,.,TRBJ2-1,CASSIGVVSLNEQFF,TGTGCCAGCAGTATTGGTGTGGTTTCTCTCAATGAGCAGTTCTTC
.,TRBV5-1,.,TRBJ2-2,CASSFVWANTGELFF,TGCGCCAGCAGCTTCGTGTGGGCGAACACCGGGGAGCTGTTTTTT
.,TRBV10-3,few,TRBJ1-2,CAITSTEANYGYTF,TGTGCCATCACATCGACAGAAGCTAACTATGGCTACACCTTC
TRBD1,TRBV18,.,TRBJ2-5,CASSPGQGWEETQYF,TGTGCCAGCTCACCGGGACAGGGCTGGGAAGAGACCCAGTACTTC
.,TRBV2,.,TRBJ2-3,CASSLNSPDTQYF,TGTGCCAGCAGCTTGAATAGCCCAGATACGCAGTATTTT
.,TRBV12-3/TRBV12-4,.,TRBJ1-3,CASRWGTGVNTIYF,TGTGCCAGCCGGTGGGGGACGGGGGTGAACACCATATATTTT
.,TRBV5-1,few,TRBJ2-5,CASSLRSSRQETQYF,TGCGCCAGCAGCTTGAGATCCTCACGTCAAGAGACCCAGTACTTC
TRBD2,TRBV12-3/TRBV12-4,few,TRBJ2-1,CASSVGTSGGYVNEQFF,TGTGCCAGCAGTGTCGGGACTAGCGGGGGGTATGTGAATGAGCAGTTCTTC
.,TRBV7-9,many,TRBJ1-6,CASSFQTGSNNSPLHF,TGTGCCAGCAGTTTCCAGACAGGTTCCAATAATTCACCCCTCCACTTT
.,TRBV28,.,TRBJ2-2,CASSFPSGELFF,TGTGCCAGCAGTTTCCCATCCGGGGAGCTGTTTTTT
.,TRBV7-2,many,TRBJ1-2,CASSLVGGSNYGYTF,TGTGCCAGCAGCTTAGTTGGGGGTTCTAACTATGGCTACACCTTC
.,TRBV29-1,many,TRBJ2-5,CSVELGPGETQYF,TGCAGCGTTGAACTTGGGCCTGGAGAGACCCAGTACTTC
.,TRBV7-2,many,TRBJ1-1,CASSSTAAQNRVGGAFF,TGTGCCAGCAGCTCAACGGCCGCACAAAACAGGGTCGGAGGGGCTTTCTTT
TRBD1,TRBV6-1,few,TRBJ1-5,CASSAQPGQGNQPQHF,TGTGCCAGCAGTGCGCAGCCGGGACAGGGCAATCAGCCCCAGCATTTT
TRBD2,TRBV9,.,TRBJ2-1,CASSQTLSTSGGVHEQFF,TGTGCCAGCAGCCAGACCCTTTCGACTAGCGGGGGGGTCCATGAGCAGTTCTTC
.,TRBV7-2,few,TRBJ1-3,CASSRGEYSGNTIYF,TGTGCCAGCAGCCGCGGGGAGTACTCTGGAAACACCATATATTTT
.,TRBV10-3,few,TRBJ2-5,CAISEGDWQETQYF,TGTGCCATCAGTGAGGGAGACTGGCAAGAGACCCAGTACTTC
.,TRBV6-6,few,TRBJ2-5,CASSYSTGVGQTQYF,TGTGCCAGCAGTTATTCCACAGGCGTCGGCCAGACCCAGTACTTC
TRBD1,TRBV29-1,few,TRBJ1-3,CSVLTGHSGNTIYF,TGCAGCGTCCTGACAGGGCATAGTGGAAACACCATATATTTT
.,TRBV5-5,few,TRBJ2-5,CASSFSGEETQYF,TGTGCCAGCAGCTTCTCAGGGGAAGAGACCCAGTACTTC
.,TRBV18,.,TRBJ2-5,CASSPTGNQETQYF,TGTGCCAGCTCACCAACAGGGAACCAAGAGACCCAGTACTTC
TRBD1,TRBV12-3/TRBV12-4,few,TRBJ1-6,CASSLVGQAGSPLHF,TGTGCCAGCAGTTTAGTGGGACAGGCCGGGTCACCCCTCCACTTT
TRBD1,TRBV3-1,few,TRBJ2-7,CASSHGQGYHEQYF,TGTGCCAGCAGCCACGGACAGGGTTACCACGAGCAGTACTTC
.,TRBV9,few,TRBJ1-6,CASSVGGPETPLHF,TGTGCCAGCAGCGTGGGGGGGCCCGAGACACCCCTCCACTTT